This T cell receptor (beta chain) derives from a study of T cells in Graves' hyperthyroidism and ophthalmopathy. Study observations and caveats: Also found in blood were most expanded thyroid clonotypes above 0.001. Ophthalmopathy was distinguished from stable hyperthyroidism by 13 V-J signatures.

The CDR3 is 15 residues long. The V segment lost 0 bases and the J segment 7 bases; nucleotides outside the gene matches: 3. CDR1 SGHAT and CDR2 FQNNGV come from the germline V gene. This clonotype occurred many times. Its antigen is currently unknown. It was RNA transcripts that yielded the amplified TCR beta CDR3 regions. TCR CDR3 underwent first-round RT-PCR with the HTBI primer set. Each CDR3 protein gets one entry after TCRdb re-called the multiplex PCR reads with MiXCR. The data show about 460,000 distinct CDR3 sequences, with about 20% seen just once and 45% to 55% held by the top ten. The sequence was obtained from a woman between 65 and 79 years old with Graves' ophthalmopathy. The specimen sequenced was blood. This chain connects TRBV11-2 to TRBJ1-6, with 7 bases matching TRBD1. The CDR3 spells CASSLDPGGNSPLHF. CDR3 sequence (DNA): TGTGCCAGCAGCTTAGATCCAGGGGGGAATTCACCCCTCCACTTT.